This T cell receptor (beta chain) is drawn from a study of OX40 agonist ivuxolimab in advanced cancers. Study results and caveats: At doses 0.1 to 3.0 mg/kg, CD4+ and CD8+ clones expanded.

TCRdb keeps only in-frame clones here, not all; method: immunoSEQ multiplex PCR. The table has 70,000 to 95,000 clones, around four fifths seen once. Patients were excluded for autoimmune disease history or systemic immunosuppression. The timepoints at which blood was sampled were baseline, cycle 4 day 1, and cycle 7 day 1. Regarding this clone: As yet, its antigen is unknown.

Sequenced material: CD4+ or CD8+ T cells sorted from blood, taken in a trial of the OX40 agonist ivuxolimab. This clonotype originated in an adult with an advanced solid tumor such as melanoma, head and neck, liver or kidney cancer.

For the CDR3, the DNA is TGCGCCAGCAGCCCACAGGGGGCTGCAGATACGCAGTATTTT. Translation gives CASSPQGAADTQYF. The rearrangement uses TRBV4-1 and TRBJ2-3, with TRBD1 matching 9 bases. CDR3 length equals 14 residues. V lost 4 bases to trimming and J lost 4 bases; unmatched junction nucleotides: 3. CDR1 and CDR2 from the germline V gene are MGHRA and YSYEKL.